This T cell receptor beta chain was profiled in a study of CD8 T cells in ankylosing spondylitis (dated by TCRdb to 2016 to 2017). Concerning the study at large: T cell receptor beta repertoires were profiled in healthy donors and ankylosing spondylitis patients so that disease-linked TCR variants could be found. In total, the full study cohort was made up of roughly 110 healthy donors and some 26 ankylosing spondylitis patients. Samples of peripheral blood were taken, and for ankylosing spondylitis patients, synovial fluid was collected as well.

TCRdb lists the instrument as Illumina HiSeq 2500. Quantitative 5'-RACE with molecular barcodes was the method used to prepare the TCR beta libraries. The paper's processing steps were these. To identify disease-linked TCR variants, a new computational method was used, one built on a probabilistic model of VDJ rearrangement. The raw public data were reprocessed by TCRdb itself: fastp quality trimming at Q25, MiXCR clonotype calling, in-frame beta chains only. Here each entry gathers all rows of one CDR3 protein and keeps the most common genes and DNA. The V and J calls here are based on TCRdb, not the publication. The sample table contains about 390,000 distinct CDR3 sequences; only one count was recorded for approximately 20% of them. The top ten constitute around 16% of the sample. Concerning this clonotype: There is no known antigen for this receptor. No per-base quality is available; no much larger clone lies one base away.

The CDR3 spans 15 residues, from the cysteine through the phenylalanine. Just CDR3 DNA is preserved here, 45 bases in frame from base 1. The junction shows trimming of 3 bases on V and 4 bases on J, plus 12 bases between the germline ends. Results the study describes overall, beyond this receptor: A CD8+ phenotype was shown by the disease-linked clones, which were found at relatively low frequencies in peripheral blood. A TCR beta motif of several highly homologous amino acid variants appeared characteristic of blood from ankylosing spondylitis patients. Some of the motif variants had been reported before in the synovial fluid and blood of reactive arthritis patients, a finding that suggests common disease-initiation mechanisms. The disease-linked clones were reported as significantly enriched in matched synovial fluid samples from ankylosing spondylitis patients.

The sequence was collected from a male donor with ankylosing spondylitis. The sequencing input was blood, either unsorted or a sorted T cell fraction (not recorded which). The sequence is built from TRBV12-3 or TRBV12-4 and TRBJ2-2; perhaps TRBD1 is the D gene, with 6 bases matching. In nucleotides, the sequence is TGTGCCAGCAGTTTTCTAACAGGGCGCACCGGGGAGCTGTTTTTT. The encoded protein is CASSFLTGRTGELFF.